A selection of T cell receptor beta chains follows, all from one sample in a study of cytomegalovirus exposure and HLA in healthy donors. Sequencing used immunoSEQ multiplex PCR; TCRdb keeps in-frame clones, though not all of them. Here the sample spans about 120,000 clones, 74% being singletons. The sequenced sample consisted of PBMCs. These receptors came from a human donor in good health. Each CDR3 is given with its conserved first and last residue. Each record gives: D gene, J gene, V gene, clone size, CDR3 protein, CDR3 DNA. The D gene is left open where the match is weak. Clone size, where shown, is once, few, many, or a class for clones that have expanded.

>NA|TRBJ1-1|TRBV7-2|NA
CASSLVVGEGSEAFF
TGTGCCAGCAGCTTAGTAGTCGGGGAGGGATCGGAGGCTTTCTTT
>TRBD2|TRBJ2-2|TRBV19|NA
CASSIKLAGGFSTGELFF
TGTGCCAGTAGTATCAAACTAGCGGGAGGGTTTAGCACCGGGGAGCTGTTTTTT
>NA|TRBJ1-1|TRBV28|NA
CASSSLGGYTEAFF
TGTGCCAGCAGCAGCCTGGGGGGGTACACTGAAGCTTTCTTT
>TRBD1|TRBJ1-2|TRBV6-5|NA
CASSYQGAGYGYTF
TGTGCCAGCAGTTACCAGGGGGCGGGCTATGGCTACACCTTC
>NA|TRBJ1-3|TRBV6-5|NA
CASSRVRGNTIYF
TGTGCCAGCAGCCGCGTGCGTGGAAACACCATATATTTT
>TRBD1|TRBJ1-2|TRBV11-2|NA
CASSLARGLGGYTF
TGTGCCAGCAGCTTAGCCAGGGGGCTAGGCGGCTACACCTTC
>TRBD2|TRBJ2-1|TRBV4-2|NA
CASSQRLAGSSYNEQFF
TGTGCCAGCAGCCAACGACTAGCGGGTTCCTCCTACAATGAGCAGTTCTTC
>TRBD2|TRBJ2-1|TRBV10-1|NA
CASSAGLAGFVGNEQFF
TGCGCCAGCAGTGCCGGACTAGCGGGCTTTGTGGGGAATGAGCAGTTCTTC
>TRBD2|TRBJ2-7|TRBV4-3|once
CASSPEIAGGSYEQYF
TGCGCCAGCAGCCCAGAAATAGCGGGGGGGTCCTACGAGCAGTACTTC
>TRBD2|TRBJ2-7|TRBV6-5|NA
CASTLLTGLGREQYF
TGTGCCAGCACTTTACTAACGGGCCTCGGGAGGGAGCAGTACTTC
>TRBD1|TRBJ2-1|TRBV13|NA
CASSLGTVAYNEQFF
TGTGCCAGCAGCTTGGGGACAGTTGCCTACAATGAGCAGTTCTTC
>NA|TRBJ1-4|TRBV5-1|NA
CASSLTAIKGEKLFF
TGCGCCAGCAGCCTGACAGCGATCAAGGGTGAAAAACTGTTTTTT
>TRBD1|TRBJ2-7|TRBV4-1|NA
CASSPLTGTDKSPTYEQYF
TGCGCCAGCAGCCCGTTGACTGGGACAGACAAAAGCCCGACCTACGAGCAGTACTTC
>NA|TRBJ1-1|TRBV29-1|NA
CSDHGGSNTEAFF
TGCAGCGACCACGGGGGATCGAACACTGAAGCTTTCTTT
>NA|TRBJ2-7|TRBV21-1|few
CASRSYRRYTYEQYF
TGTGCCAGCCGTTCTTACAGGCGATATACCTACGAGCAGTACTTC
>NA|TRBJ2-7|TRBV15|NA
CATSNRGAPGVEQYF
TGTGCCACCAGCAATCGGGGGGCCCCTGGTGTGGAGCAGTACTTC
>NA|TRBJ1-2|TRBV28|NA
CASSLRGFYGYTF
TGTGCCAGCAGTTTGAGAGGCTTCTATGGCTACACCTTC
>TRBD2|TRBJ2-2|TRBV6-4|NA
CASSDPIAGGDTGELFF
TGTGCCAGCAGTGACCCGATAGCGGGAGGGGACACCGGGGAGCTGTTTTTT
>NA|TRBJ2-6|TRBV9|NA
CASSATGSGANVLTF
TGTGCCAGCAGCGCAACAGGGTCTGGGGCCAACGTCCTGACTTTC
>TRBD1|TRBJ1-2|TRBV15|NA
CATSKGADGGRGYTF
TGTGCCACCAGCAAGGGGGCAGACGGGGGCCGGGGCTACACCTTC
>NA|TRBJ1-1|TRBV6-1|few
CASNPRRGGNTEAFF
TGTGCCAGCAATCCGAGAAGGGGAGGAAACACTGAAGCTTTCTTT
>TRBD1|TRBJ1-1|TRBV6-6|NA
CASRPTGGTEAFF
TGTGCCAGCAGGCCCACAGGGGGGACTGAAGCTTTCTTT